A selection of T cell receptor beta chains follows, all from one sample in a study of CD8+CD57+ T cells in acquired aplastic anemia. TCRdb itself ran the reads through MiXCR, one entry per CDR3 protein. The profile shows 400,000 to 500,000 distinct CDR3 sequences, about two thirds of them singletons. The sample was sorted CD4+, CD8+, or CD8+CD57+ T cells (not recorded which) from PBMCs. The receptors stem from a human donor in good health, serving as a control. The CDR3 runs from the conserved cysteine through the conserved F or W. The D gene is left open where the match is weak. Size is stated for part of the rows, as once, few or many counts, or as a class when the clone is expanded.

clone_size: -; v_call: TRBV20-1; j_call: TRBJ1-2; d_call: -; cdr3_nt: TGCAGTGCTAGAGGGCTTGGGGATACTTATGGCTACACCTTC; cdr3_aa: CSARGLGDTYGYTF
clone_size: -; v_call: TRBV15; j_call: TRBJ1-2; d_call: -; cdr3_nt: TGTGCCACCAGCAGAGATCTTCCTAATGGATTCTATGGCTACACCTTC; cdr3_aa: CATSRDLPNGFYGYTF
clone_size: few; v_call: TRBV5-1; j_call: TRBJ2-3; d_call: -; cdr3_nt: TGCGCCAGCAGCTTGGCGGGGGAGACAGATACGCAGTATTTT; cdr3_aa: CASSLAGETDTQYF
clone_size: -; v_call: TRBV6-5; j_call: TRBJ1-5; d_call: -; cdr3_nt: TGTGCCAGCAGTTACGAGACAGTCTTGCCCCAGCATTTT; cdr3_aa: CASSYETVLPQHF
clone_size: -; v_call: TRBV6-1; j_call: TRBJ2-7; d_call: TRBD1; cdr3_nt: TGTGCCAGCACTAGGACAGGGGGACAGGGCGAGCAGTACTTC; cdr3_aa: CASTRTGGQGEQYF
clone_size: -; v_call: TRBV11-1; j_call: TRBJ1-6; d_call: -; cdr3_nt: TGTGCCAGCAGCTTATTCCTAGCCTATTCACCCCTCCACTTT; cdr3_aa: CASSLFLAYSPLHF
clone_size: -; v_call: TRBV24-1; j_call: TRBJ2-1; d_call: -; cdr3_nt: TGTGCCAATTGTGATACCCGGGGGTGTGGGATCGATGAGCAGTTCTTC; cdr3_aa: CANCDTRGCGIDEQFF
clone_size: many; v_call: TRBV20-1; j_call: TRBJ1-2; d_call: TRBD1; cdr3_nt: TGCAGTGCTAGAGATACACGGACAGGCCGCTATGGCTACACCTTC; cdr3_aa: CSARDTRTGRYGYTF
clone_size: many; v_call: TRBV5-1; j_call: TRBJ1-4; d_call: -; cdr3_nt: TGCGCCAGCAGCTCCGGGTCCGCCGAGGAAAAACTGTTTTTT; cdr3_aa: CASSSGSAEEKLFF
clone_size: -; v_call: TRBV6-6; j_call: TRBJ1-2; d_call: TRBD1; cdr3_nt: TGTGCCAGCAGTCCCGGACAGGGCTCGGGCTACACCTTC; cdr3_aa: CASSPGQGSGYTF
clone_size: -; v_call: TRBV15; j_call: TRBJ2-1; d_call: TRBD2; cdr3_nt: TGTGCCACCAGCAGAGCTGCGGGACTAGCGGGATATGAGCAGTTCTTC; cdr3_aa: CATSRAAGLAGYEQFF
clone_size: -; v_call: TRBV7-2; j_call: TRBJ2-3; d_call: TRBD2; cdr3_nt: TGTGCCAGCAGCCAGGGACCAGCGGGGGATAACGAGCAGTTT; cdr3_aa: CASSQGPAGDNEQF
clone_size: -; v_call: TRBV2; j_call: TRBJ2-2; d_call: -; cdr3_nt: TGTGCCAGCGGGAGGCGCTATCAGCCCGAGCAGTTGTTTTTT; cdr3_aa: CASGRRYQPEQLFF
clone_size: -; v_call: TRBV7-2; j_call: TRBJ2-3; d_call: -; cdr3_nt: TGTGCCAGCAGCCAAGTCGATTTGGGGTTTCGCACAGATACGCAGTATTTT; cdr3_aa: CASSQVDLGFRTDTQYF
clone_size: many; v_call: TRBV30; j_call: TRBJ1-6; d_call: -; cdr3_nt: TGTGCCTCTGGGACGTCCTATAATTCACCCCTCCACTTT; cdr3_aa: CASGTSYNSPLHF
clone_size: -; v_call: TRBV7-3; j_call: TRBJ2-5; d_call: -; cdr3_nt: TGTGCCAGCAGCCTGCCCGGGGGATCACAGACGCAGTACTTC; cdr3_aa: CASSLPGGSQTQYF
clone_size: -; v_call: TRBV10-2; j_call: TRBJ1-1; d_call: -; cdr3_nt: TGCGCCAGCAGTGTACCGTCGGGTATAGCTCTCTTT; cdr3_aa: CASSVPSGIALF
clone_size: once; v_call: TRBV7-9; j_call: TRBJ2-1; d_call: -; cdr3_nt: TGCGCCAGCAGCCTAAATCGGGAGGAGCAGTTCTTC; cdr3_aa: CASSLNREEQFF
clone_size: -; v_call: TRBV15; j_call: TRBJ2-5; d_call: -; cdr3_nt: TGTGCCAGCAGGCCTGTAAGGGAGACCCAGTACTTC; cdr3_aa: CASRPVRETQYF
clone_size: many; v_call: TRBV5-1; j_call: TRBJ1-1; d_call: -; cdr3_nt: TGCGCCAGCAGCCTCGGACCGACGAACACTGAAGCTTTCTTT; cdr3_aa: CASSLGPTNTEAFF
clone_size: many; v_call: TRBV7-2; j_call: TRBJ2-3; d_call: -; cdr3_nt: TGTGCCAGCAGCTTAGGTAGAAACACAGATACGCAGTATTTT; cdr3_aa: CASSLGRNTDTQYF
clone_size: -; v_call: TRBV2; j_call: TRBJ1-6; d_call: -; cdr3_nt: TGTGCCAGCAGCTGGGCGGGTGGCGGCAATTCGGACCTCCACTTT; cdr3_aa: CASSWAGGGNSDLHF
clone_size: few; v_call: TRBV9; j_call: TRBJ1-2; d_call: -; cdr3_nt: TGTGCCAGCAGTCCTCTCCATGGCTACACCTTC; cdr3_aa: CASSPLHGYTF
clone_size: -; v_call: TRBV7-2; j_call: TRBJ1-2; d_call: -; cdr3_nt: TGTGCCAGCAGCGTACAGGCTAACTATGGCTCTTCCTTT; cdr3_aa: CASSVQANYGSSF
clone_size: -; v_call: TRBV19; j_call: TRBJ1-6; d_call: -; cdr3_nt: TGTGCCAGTAGTACAGGGGATAATTCACCCCTCCACTTT; cdr3_aa: CASSTGDNSPLHF
clone_size: once; v_call: TRBV20-1; j_call: TRBJ2-3; d_call: -; cdr3_nt: TGCAGTGCTAGCGGCTTGGCCACCTACGATTTT; cdr3_aa: CSASGLATYDF
clone_size: -; v_call: TRBV29-1; j_call: TRBJ2-7; d_call: TRBD1; cdr3_nt: TGCAGCGTTGAAGCAAGCATCGGACAGGGAAGGGCCTACGAGCAGTACTTC; cdr3_aa: CSVEASIGQGRAYEQYF
clone_size: many; v_call: TRBV10-2; j_call: TRBJ2-2; d_call: -; cdr3_nt: TGCGCCAGCAGTAGCGCAGGGTCCACCGGGGAGCTGTTTTTT; cdr3_aa: CASSSAGSTGELFF
clone_size: -; v_call: TRBV9; j_call: TRBJ2-2; d_call: -; cdr3_nt: TGTGCCAGCAGCCGGCGGGACTTTATAAATGCGGAGCTGTTTTTT; cdr3_aa: CASSRRDFINAELFF
clone_size: -; v_call: TRBV27; j_call: TRBJ1-1; d_call: -; cdr3_nt: TGTGCCACTGCCCTAGTGTCAAGGACTGAAGCTTTCTTT; cdr3_aa: CATALVSRTEAFF
clone_size: -; v_call: TRBV7-8; j_call: TRBJ1-4; d_call: TRBD1; cdr3_nt: TGTGCCAGCAGCGCCACCGGGACAGCACTGTTTTTT; cdr3_aa: CASSATGTALFF
clone_size: once; v_call: TRBV4-3; j_call: TRBJ1-2; d_call: -; cdr3_nt: TGCGCCAGCAGCCAAGGTGTTCTGAGAAATAACTATGGCTACACCTTC; cdr3_aa: CASSQGVLRNNYGYTF
clone_size: many; v_call: TRBV6-4; j_call: TRBJ1-2; d_call: -; cdr3_nt: TGTGCCAGCAGTGACACTGGCCACCTGGAGGGCTACACCTTC; cdr3_aa: CASSDTGHLEGYTF
clone_size: once; v_call: TRBV5-1; j_call: TRBJ1-2; d_call: -; cdr3_nt: TGCGCCAGCAGCGAGAGTACCGGGTCCACTGGCTACACCTTC; cdr3_aa: CASSESTGSTGYTF
clone_size: many; v_call: TRBV7-2; j_call: TRBJ2-7; d_call: -; cdr3_nt: TGTGCCAGCAGCTTAAAGGCTGGGGGCGATTACGAGCAGTACTTC; cdr3_aa: CASSLKAGGDYEQYF
clone_size: once; v_call: TRBV20-1; j_call: TRBJ1-1; d_call: -; cdr3_nt: TGCAGTGCTAGAGCTAATGCGGGGGCCGAAGCTTTCTTT; cdr3_aa: CSARANAGAEAFF
clone_size: -; v_call: TRBV7-2; j_call: TRBJ2-1; d_call: TRBD2; cdr3_nt: TGTGCCAGCAGCCCTAGCGGGGGGGCGCGCAATGAGCAGTTCTTC; cdr3_aa: CASSPSGGARNEQFF
clone_size: -; v_call: TRBV7-2; j_call: TRBJ2-2; d_call: -; cdr3_nt: TGTGCCAGCAGCCTGGGAGGAGCTTCCCCCCACTCCGGGGAGCTGTTTTTT; cdr3_aa: CASSLGGASPHSGELFF
clone_size: many; v_call: TRBV19; j_call: TRBJ2-1; d_call: -; cdr3_nt: TGTGCCAGTAGTCCTCTGTCGGGGGTCAATGAGCAGTTCTTC; cdr3_aa: CASSPLSGVNEQFF
clone_size: -; v_call: TRBV15; j_call: TRBJ1-3; d_call: -; cdr3_nt: TGTGCCACCAGCAGACAGGGGAACTCTGGAAACACCATATATTTT; cdr3_aa: CATSRQGNSGNTIYF
clone_size: once; v_call: TRBV7-2; j_call: TRBJ1-1; d_call: -; cdr3_nt: TGTGCCAGCAGACCCGCTACATCCGCTGAGCCTTTCTTT; cdr3_aa: CASRPATSAEPFF
clone_size: -; v_call: TRBV6-6; j_call: TRBJ1-1; d_call: -; cdr3_nt: TGTGCCAGCACCGAACAACATATGGACACTGAAGCTTTCTTT; cdr3_aa: CASTEQHMDTEAFF
clone_size: -; v_call: TRBV7-2; j_call: TRBJ2-1; d_call: -; cdr3_nt: TGTGCCAGCAGCGTTGATTACACTCCCAATGAGCAGTTCTTC; cdr3_aa: CASSVDYTPNEQFF
clone_size: -; v_call: TRBV15; j_call: TRBJ1-1; d_call: -; cdr3_nt: TGTGCCACCAGCAGAGGATGGGATAGATCTGAAGCTTTCTTT; cdr3_aa: CATSRGWDRSEAFF
clone_size: many; v_call: TRBV30; j_call: TRBJ2-2; d_call: -; cdr3_nt: TGTGCCTGGAGTGTACTGGGGAACACCGGGGAGCTGTTTTTT; cdr3_aa: CAWSVLGNTGELFF
clone_size: -; v_call: TRBV6-4; j_call: TRBJ2-2; d_call: TRBD2; cdr3_nt: TGTGCCAGCCGCTACGGGGGGGACACCGGGGAGCTGTTTTTT; cdr3_aa: CASRYGGDTGELFF